The entry that follows covers one T cell receptor (beta chain) sequence. This sample includes further DNA sequences coding for the same CDR3. The entry originates in a study of cytomegalovirus exposure and HLA in healthy donors. The study ran its PCR with 60 Vbeta and 13 Jbeta primers. Sequencing was performed with immunoSEQ multiplex PCR; in TCRdb, only in-frame clones are kept and a portion is missing. The sample has 110,000 to 150,000 clones; just over 70% are singletons. V was trimmed by 4 bases and J by 0 bases, leaving 16 bases between them. Germline V gene sequence: CDR1 SGHRS, CDR2 YFSETQ. CDR3 length: 17 amino acids.

The sequence was collected from a woman in her 30s in good health and CMV-seronegative. What was sequenced was PBMCs. The chain links TRBV5-1 to TRBJ1-4; the D gene is possibly TRBD1 (6 bases). In DNA form, the CDR3 reads TGCGCCAGCAGCAAAGGGACACAACTTGCAACTAATGAAAAACTGTTTTTT. Translation gives CASSKGTQLATNEKLFF.